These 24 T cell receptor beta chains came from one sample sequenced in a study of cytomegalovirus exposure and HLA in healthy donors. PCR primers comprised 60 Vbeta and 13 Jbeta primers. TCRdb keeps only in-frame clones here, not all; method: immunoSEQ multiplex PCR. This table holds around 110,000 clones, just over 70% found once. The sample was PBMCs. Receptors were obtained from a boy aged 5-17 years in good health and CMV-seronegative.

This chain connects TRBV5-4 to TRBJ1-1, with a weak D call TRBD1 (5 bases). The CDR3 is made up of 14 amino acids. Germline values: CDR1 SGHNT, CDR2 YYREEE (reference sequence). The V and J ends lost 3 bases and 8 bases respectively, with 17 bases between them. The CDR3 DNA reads TGTGCCAGCAGCTCAGGGCCCGGCGAGTTGGAAGCTTTCTTT. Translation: CASSSGPGELEAFF.

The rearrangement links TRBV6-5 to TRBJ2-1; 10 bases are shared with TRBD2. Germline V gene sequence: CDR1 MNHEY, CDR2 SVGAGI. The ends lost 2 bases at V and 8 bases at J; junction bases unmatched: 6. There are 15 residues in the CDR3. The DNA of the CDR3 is TGTGCCAGCAGTTACGGGGCTAGCGGGAGCGATGAGCAGTTCTTC. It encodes CASSYGASGSDEQFF.

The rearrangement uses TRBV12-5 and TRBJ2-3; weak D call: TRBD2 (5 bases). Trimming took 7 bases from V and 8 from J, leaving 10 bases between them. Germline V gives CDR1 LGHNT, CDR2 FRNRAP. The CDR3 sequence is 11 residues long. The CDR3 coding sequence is TGTGCTAGTGCCCCCGGAGGTACGCAGTATTTT. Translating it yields CASAPGGTQYF.

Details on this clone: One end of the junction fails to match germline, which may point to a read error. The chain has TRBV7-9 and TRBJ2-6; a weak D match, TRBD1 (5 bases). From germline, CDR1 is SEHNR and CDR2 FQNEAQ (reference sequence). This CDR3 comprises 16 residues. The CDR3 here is CSSSRQFTSGANVLTF. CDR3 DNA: TGTTCCAGCAGCCGACAGTTTACCTCTGGGGCCAACGTCCTGACTTTC.

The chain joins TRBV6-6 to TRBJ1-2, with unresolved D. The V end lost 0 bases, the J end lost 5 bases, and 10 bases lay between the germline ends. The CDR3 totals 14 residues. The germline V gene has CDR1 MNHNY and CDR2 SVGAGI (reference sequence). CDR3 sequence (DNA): TGTGCCAGCAGTTACTCACCCCGGACTTATGGCTACACCTTC. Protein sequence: CASSYSPRTYGYTF.

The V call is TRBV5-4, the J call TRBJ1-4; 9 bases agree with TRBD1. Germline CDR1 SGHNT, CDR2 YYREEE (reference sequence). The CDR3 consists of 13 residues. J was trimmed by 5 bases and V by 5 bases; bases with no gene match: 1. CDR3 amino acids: CASRGTGNEKLFF. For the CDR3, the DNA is TGTGCCAGCAGGGGGACAGGGAATGAAAAACTGTTTTTT.

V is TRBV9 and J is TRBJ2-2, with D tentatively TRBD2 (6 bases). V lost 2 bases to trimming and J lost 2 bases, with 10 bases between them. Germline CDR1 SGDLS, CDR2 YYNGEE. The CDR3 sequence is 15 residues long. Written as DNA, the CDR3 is TGTGCCAGCAGCGTCGGGACTTTTAACACCGGGGAGCTGTTTTTT. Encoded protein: CASSVGTFNTGELFF.

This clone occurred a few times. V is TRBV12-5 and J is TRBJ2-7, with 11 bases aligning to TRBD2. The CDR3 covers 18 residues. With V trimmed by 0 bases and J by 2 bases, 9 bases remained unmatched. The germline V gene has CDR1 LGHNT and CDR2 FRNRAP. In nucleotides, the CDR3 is TGTGCTAGTGGTTTGGTACCGGGGTTAGCGGGAGGGCCCTACGAGCAGTACTTC. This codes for CASGLVPGLAGGPYEQYF.

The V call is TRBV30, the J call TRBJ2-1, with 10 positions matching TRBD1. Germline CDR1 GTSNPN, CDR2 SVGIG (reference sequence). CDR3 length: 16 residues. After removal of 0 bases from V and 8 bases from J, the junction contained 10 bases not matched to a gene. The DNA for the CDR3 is TGTGCCTGGAGTGTATGGGGGACAGGGGTTCGTCATGAGCAGTTCTTC. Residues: CAWSVWGTGVRHEQFF. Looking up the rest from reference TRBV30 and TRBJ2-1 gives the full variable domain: SQTIHQWPATLVQPVGSPLSLECTVEGTSNPNLYWYRQAAGRGLQLLFYSVGIGQISSEVPQNLSASRPQDRQFILSSKKLLLSDSGFYLCAWSVWGTGVRHEQFFGPGTRLTVL.

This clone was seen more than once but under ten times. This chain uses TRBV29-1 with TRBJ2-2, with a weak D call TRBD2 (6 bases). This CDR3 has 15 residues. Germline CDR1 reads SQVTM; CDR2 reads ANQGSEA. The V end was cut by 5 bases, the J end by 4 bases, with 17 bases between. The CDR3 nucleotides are TGCAGCGTTAGCGGACTACGACCCATCACCGGGGAGCTGTTTTTT. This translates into CSVSGLRPITGELFF.

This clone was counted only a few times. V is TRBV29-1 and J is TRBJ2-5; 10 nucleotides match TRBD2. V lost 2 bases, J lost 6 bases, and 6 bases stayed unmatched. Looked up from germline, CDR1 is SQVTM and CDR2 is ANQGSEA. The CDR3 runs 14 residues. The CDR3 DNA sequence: TGCAGCGTTGAAAGTCTAGCGGGAGAAAAGACCCAGTACTTC. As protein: CSVESLAGEKTQYF.

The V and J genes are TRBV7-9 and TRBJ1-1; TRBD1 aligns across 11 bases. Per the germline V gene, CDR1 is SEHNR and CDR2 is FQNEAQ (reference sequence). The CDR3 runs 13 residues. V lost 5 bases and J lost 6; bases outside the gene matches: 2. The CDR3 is CASSPGQGAEAFF. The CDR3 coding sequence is TGTGCCAGCAGCCCGGGACAGGGGGCTGAAGCTTTCTTT. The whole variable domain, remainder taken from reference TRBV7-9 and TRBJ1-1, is DTGVSQNPRHKITKRGQNVTFRCDPISEHNRLYWYRQTLGQGPEFLTYFQNEAQLEKSRLLSDRFSAERPKGSFSTLEIQRTEQGDSAMYLCASSPGQGAEAFFGQGTRLTVV.

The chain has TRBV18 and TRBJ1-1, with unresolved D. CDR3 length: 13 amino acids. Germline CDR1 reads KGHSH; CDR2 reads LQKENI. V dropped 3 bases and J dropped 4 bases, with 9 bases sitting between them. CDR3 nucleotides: TGTGCCAGCTCACCGAGTGGCGGCACTGAAGCTTTCTTT. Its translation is CASSPSGGTEAFF.

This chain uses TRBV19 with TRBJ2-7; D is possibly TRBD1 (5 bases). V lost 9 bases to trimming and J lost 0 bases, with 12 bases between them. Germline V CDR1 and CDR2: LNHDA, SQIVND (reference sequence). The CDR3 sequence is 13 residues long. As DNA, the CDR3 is TGTGCCAGCAGTTGGGGCTTCTCCTACGAGCAGTACTTC. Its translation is CASSWGFSYEQYF.

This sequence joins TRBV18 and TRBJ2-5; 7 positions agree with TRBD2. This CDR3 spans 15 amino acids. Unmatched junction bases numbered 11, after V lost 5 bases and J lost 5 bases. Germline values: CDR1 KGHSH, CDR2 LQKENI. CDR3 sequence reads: CASSRFAGELETQYF. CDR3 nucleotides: TGTGCCAGCTCAAGGTTCGCGGGGGAGTTGGAGACCCAGTACTTC.

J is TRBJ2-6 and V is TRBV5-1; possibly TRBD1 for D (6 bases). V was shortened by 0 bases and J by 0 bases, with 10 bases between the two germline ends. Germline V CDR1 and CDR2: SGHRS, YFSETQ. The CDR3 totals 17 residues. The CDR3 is CASSLDGRGSGANVLTF. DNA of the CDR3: TGCGCCAGCAGCTTGGATGGCAGGGGCTCTGGGGCCAACGTCCTGACTTTC.

CDR3 region: CASSLGTVYNEQFF. In DNA, the CDR3 is TGTGCCAGCAGTCTCGGGACAGTATACAATGAGCAGTTCTTC. The rearrangement links TRBV6-5 to TRBJ2-1, with 7 positions matching TRBD1. The CDR3 is 14 amino acids. V was pared by 5 bases and J by 4 bases, with 5 bases of the junction left unmatched. The germline gives CDR1 MNHEY, CDR2 SVGAGI.

CDR3 loop: CASSYSTLVLNTEAFF. CDR3 bases: TGTGCCAGCAGTTACTCGACTCTGGTATTGAACACTGAAGCTTTCTTT. V usage is TRBV6-5 and J usage is TRBJ1-1; D gene uncertain. CDR3 length: 16 amino acids. Germline CDR1 and CDR2: MNHEY and SVGAGI. V was pared by 0 bases and J by 0 bases, with 11 bases between.

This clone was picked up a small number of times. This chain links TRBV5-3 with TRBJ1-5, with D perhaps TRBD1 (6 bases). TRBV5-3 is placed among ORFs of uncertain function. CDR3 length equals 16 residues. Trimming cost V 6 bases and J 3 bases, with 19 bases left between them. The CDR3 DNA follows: TGTGCCAGAAAACACGGACAGCCTCAGGACAATCAGCCCCAGCATTTT. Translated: CARKHGQPQDNQPQHF.

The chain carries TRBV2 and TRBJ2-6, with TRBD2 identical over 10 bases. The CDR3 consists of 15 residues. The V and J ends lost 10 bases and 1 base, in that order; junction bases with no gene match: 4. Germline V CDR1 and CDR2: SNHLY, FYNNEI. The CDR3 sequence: CATSGLASGANVLTF. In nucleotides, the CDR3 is TGTGCCACCTCGGGACTAGCGTCTGGGGCCAACGTCCTGACTTTC.

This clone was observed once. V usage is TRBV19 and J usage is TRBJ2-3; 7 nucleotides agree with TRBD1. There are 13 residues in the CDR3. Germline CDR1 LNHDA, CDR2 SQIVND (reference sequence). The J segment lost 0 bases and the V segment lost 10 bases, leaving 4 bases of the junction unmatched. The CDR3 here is CATRDSSTDTQYF. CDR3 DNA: TGTGCCACCAGGGACAGTAGCACAGATACGCAGTATTTT.

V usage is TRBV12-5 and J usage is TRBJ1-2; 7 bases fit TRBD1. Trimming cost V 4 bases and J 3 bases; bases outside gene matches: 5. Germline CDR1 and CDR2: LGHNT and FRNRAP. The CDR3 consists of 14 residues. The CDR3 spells CASGSSDRDYGYTF. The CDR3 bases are TGTGCTAGTGGTTCGAGTGACAGGGACTATGGCTACACCTTC.

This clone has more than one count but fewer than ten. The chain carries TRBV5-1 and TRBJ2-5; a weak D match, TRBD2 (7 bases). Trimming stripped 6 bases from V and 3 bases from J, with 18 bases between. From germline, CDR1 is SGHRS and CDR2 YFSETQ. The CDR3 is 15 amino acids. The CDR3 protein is CASNPGRGIKETQYF. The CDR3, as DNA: TGCGCCAGCAACCCGGGGAGGGGGATAAAAGAGACCCAGTACTTC. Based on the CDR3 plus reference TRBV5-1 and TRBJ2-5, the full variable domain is KAGVTQTPRYLIKTRGQQVTLSCSPISGHRSVSWYQQTPGQGLQFLFEYFSETQRNKGNFPGRFSGRQFSNSRSEMNVSTLELGDSALYLCASNPGRGIKETQYFGPGTRLLVL.

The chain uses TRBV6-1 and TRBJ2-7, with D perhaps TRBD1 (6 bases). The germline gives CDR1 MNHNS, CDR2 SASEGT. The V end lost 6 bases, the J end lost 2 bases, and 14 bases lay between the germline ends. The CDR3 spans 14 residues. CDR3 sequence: CASSQAGQTYEQYF. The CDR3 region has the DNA TGTGCCAGCAGCCAAGCAGGACAGACCTACGAGCAGTACTTC.